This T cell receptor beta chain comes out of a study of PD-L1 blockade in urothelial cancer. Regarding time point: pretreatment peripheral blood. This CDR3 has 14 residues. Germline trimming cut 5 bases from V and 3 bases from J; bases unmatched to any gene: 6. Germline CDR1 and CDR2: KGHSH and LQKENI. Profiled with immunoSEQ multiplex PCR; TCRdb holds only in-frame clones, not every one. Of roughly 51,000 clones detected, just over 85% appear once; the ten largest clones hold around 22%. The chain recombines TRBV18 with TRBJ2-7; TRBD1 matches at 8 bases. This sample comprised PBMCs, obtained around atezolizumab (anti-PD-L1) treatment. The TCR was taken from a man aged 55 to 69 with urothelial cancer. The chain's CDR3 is CASSKTGEYYEQYF. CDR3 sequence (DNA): TGTGCCAGCTCAAAGACAGGGGAATACTACGAGCAGTACTTC.